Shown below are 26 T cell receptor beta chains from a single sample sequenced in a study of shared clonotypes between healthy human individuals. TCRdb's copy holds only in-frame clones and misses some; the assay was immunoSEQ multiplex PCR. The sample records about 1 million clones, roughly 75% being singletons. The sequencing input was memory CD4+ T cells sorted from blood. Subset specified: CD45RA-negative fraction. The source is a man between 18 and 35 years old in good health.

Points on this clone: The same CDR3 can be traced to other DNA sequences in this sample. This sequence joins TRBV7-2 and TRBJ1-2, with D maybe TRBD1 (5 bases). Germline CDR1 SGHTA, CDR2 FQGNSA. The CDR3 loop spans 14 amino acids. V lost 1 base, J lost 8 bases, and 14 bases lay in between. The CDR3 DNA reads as TGTGCCAGCAGCTTAGGGGAGGGGCCTTACGGCTACACCTTC. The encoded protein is CASSLGEGPYGYTF.

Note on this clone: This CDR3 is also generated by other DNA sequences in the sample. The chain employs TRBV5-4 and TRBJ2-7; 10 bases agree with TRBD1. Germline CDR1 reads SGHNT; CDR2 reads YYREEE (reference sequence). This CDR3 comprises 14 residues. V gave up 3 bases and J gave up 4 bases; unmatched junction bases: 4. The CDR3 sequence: CASSSPGQGYEQYF. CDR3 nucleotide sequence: TGTGCCAGCAGCTCCCCGGGACAGGGGTACGAGCAGTACTTC.

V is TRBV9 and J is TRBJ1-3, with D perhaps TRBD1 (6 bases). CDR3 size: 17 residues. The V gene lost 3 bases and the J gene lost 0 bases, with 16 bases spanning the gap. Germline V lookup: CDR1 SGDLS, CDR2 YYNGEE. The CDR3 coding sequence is TGTGCCAGCAGCGCCTCCGGGACAACACTCTCTGGAAACACCATATATTTT. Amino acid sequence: CASSASGTTLSGNTIYF.

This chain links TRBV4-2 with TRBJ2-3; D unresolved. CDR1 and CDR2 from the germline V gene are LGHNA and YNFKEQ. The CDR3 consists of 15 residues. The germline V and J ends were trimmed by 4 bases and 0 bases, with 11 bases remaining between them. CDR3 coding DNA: TGTGCCAGCAGCCTCACCCCTGGTAGCACAGATACGCAGTATTTT. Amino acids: CASSLTPGSTDTQYF.

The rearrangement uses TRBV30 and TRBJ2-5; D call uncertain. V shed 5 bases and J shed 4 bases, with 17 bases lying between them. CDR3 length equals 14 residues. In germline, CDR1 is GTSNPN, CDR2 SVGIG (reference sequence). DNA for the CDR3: TGTGCCTGGGAGGCGTTGGGGATGGGAGAGACCCAGTACTTC. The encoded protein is CAWEALGMGETQYF.

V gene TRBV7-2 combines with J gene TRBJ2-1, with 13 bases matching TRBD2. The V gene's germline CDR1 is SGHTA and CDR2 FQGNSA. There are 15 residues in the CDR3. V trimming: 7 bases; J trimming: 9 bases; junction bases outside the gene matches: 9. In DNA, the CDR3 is TGTGCCAGCACCACTAGCGGGGGGGCAGTCTTTGAGCAGTTCTTC. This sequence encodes CASTTSGGAVFEQFF.

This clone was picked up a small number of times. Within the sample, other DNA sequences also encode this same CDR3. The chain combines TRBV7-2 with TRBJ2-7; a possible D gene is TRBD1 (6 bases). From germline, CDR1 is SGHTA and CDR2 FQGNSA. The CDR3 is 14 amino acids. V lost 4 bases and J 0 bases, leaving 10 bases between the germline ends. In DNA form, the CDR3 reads TGTGCCAGCAGCTCAGAACAGGGCTCCTACGAGCAGTACTTC. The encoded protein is CASSSEQGSYEQYF.

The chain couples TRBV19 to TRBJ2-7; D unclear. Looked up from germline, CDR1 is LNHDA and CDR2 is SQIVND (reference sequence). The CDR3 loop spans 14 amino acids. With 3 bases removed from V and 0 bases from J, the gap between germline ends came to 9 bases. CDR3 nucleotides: TGTGCCAGTAGTATCTCCCAAAGCTCCTACGAGCAGTACTTC. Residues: CASSISQSSYEQYF.

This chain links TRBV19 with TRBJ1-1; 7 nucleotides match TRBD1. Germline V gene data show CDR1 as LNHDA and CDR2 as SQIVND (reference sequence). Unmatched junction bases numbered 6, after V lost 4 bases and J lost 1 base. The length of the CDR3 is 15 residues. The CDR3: CASSSPGQRNTEAFF. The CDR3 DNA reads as TGTGCCAGTAGTAGCCCGGGACAGAGGAACACTGAAGCTTTCTTT.

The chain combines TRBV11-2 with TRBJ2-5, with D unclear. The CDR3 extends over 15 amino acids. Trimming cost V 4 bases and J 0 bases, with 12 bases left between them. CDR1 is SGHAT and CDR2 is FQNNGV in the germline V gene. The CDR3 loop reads CASSSLLGYQETQYF. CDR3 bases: TGTGCCAGCAGCTCCCTTCTGGGGTACCAAGAGACCCAGTACTTC.

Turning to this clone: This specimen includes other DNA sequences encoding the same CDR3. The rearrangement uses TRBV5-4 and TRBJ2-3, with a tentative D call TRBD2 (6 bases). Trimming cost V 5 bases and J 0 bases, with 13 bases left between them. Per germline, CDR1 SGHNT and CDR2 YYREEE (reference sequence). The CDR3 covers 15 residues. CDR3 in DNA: TGTGCCAGCAGTTCATCCGGGACTAGCACAGATACGCAGTATTTT. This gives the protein CASSSSGTSTDTQYF.

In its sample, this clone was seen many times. CDR3 in amino acids: CASTLRQFGDSPLHF. CDR3 nucleotides: TGTGCCAGCACCCTCCGACAATTTGGCGATTCACCCCTCCACTTT. The V call is TRBV5-5, the J call TRBJ1-6; no firm D call. The CDR3 has 15 residues. V was trimmed by 6 bases and J by 8 bases, leaving 18 bases between them. Per germline, CDR1 SGHKS and CDR2 YYEKEE (reference sequence). The full variable domain, in which reference TRBV5-5 and TRBJ1-6 provide the parts outside the CDR3, is DAGVTQSPTHLIKTRGQQVTLRCSPISGHKSVSWYQQVLGQGPQFIFQYYEKEERGRGNFPDRFSARQFPNYSSELNVNALLLGDSALYLCASTLRQFGDSPLHFGNGTRLTVT.

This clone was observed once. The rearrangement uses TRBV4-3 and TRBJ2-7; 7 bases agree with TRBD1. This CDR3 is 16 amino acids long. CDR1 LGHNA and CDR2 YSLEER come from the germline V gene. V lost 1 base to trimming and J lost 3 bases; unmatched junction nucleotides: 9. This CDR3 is CASSQAYTGVNYEQYF. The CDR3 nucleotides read TGCGCCAGCAGCCAAGCCTACACAGGGGTCAACTACGAGCAGTACTTC.

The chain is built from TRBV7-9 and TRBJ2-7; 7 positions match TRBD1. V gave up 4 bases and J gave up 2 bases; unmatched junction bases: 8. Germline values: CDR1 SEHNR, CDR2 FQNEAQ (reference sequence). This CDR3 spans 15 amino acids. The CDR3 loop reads CASSSRTGRPYEQYF. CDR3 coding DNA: TGTGCCAGCAGCTCGAGGACAGGCCGACCCTACGAGCAGTACTTC. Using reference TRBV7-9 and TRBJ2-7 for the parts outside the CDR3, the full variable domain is DTGVSQNPRHKITKRGQNVTFRCDPISEHNRLYWYRQTLGQGPEFLTYFQNEAQLEKSRLLSDRFSAERPKGSFSTLEIQRTEQGDSAMYLCASSSRTGRPYEQYFGPGTRLTVT.

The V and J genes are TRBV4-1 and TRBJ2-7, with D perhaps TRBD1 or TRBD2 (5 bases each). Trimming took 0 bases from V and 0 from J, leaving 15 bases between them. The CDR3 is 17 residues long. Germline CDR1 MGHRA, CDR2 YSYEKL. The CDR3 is CASSQDGGFRGSYEQYF. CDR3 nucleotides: TGCGCCAGCAGCCAAGATGGGGGTTTTAGGGGCTCCTACGAGCAGTACTTC.

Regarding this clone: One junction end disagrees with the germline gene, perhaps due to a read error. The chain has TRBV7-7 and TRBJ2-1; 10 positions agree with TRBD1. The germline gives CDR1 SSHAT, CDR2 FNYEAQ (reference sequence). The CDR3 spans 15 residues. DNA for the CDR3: TGTGCTAGCAGTTCCGGGACAGGGGCCTACAATGAGCAGTTCTTC. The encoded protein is CASSSGTGAYNEQFF.

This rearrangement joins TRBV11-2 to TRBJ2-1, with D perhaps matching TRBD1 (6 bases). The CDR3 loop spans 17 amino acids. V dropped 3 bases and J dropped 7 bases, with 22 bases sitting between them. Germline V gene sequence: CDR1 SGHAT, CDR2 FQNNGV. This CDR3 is CASSFSHRAGVTNEQFF. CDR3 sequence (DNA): TGTGCCAGCAGCTTTTCCCACAGGGCCGGGGTCACTAATGAGCAGTTCTTC.

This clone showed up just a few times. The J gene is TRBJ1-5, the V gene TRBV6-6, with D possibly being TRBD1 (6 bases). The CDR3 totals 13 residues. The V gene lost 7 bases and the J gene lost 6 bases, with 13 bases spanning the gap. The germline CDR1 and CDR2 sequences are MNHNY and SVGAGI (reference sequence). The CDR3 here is CASNREGGQPQHF. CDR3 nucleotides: TGTGCCAGCAATCGGGAGGGGGGTCAGCCCCAGCATTTT.

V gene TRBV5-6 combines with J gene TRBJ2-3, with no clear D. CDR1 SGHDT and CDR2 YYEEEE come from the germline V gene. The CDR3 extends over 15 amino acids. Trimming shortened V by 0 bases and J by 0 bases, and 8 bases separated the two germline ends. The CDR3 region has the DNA TGTGCCAGCAGCTTGGGTCCTGGTAGCACAGATACGCAGTATTTT. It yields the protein CASSLGPGSTDTQYF.

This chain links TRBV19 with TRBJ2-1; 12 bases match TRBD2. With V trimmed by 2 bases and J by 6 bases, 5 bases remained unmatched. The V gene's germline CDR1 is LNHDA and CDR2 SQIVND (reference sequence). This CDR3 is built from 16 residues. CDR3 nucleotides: TGTGCCAGTAGTATATTATGGACTAGCGGGACCAATGAGCAGTTCTTC. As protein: CASSILWTSGTNEQFF.

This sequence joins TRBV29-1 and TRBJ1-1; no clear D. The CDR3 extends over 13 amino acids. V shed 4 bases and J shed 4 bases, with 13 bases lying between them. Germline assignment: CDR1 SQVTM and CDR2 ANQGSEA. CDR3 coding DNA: TGCAGCGTTGGAGAAGGAGGGAGCACTGAAGCTTTCTTT. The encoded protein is CSVGEGGSTEAFF.

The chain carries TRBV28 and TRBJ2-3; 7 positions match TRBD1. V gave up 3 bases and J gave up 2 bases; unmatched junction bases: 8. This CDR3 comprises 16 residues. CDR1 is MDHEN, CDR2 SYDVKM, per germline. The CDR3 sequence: CASSLRGDRITDTQYF. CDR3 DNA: TGTGCCAGCAGTTTGAGAGGGGACAGAATCACAGATACGCAGTATTTT.

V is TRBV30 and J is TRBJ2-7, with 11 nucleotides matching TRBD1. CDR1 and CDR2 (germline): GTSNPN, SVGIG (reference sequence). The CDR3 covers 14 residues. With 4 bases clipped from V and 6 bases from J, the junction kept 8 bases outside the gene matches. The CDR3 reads CAWNRGQGEREQYF. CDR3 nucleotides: TGTGCCTGGAATAGGGGACAGGGGGAGCGCGAGCAGTACTTC.

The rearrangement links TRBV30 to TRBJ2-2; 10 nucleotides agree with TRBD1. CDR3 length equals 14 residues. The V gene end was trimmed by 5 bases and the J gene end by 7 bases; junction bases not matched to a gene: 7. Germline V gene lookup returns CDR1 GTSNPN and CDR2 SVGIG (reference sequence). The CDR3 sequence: CAWSTGGADGELFF. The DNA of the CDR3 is TGTGCCTGGTCGACAGGGGGCGCGGACGGGGAGCTGTTTTTT. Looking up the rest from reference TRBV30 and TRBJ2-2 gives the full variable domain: SQTIHQWPATLVQPVGSPLSLECTVEGTSNPNLYWYRQAAGRGLQLLFYSVGIGQISSEVPQNLSASRPQDRQFILSSKKLLLSDSGFYLCAWSTGGADGELFFGEGSRLTVL.

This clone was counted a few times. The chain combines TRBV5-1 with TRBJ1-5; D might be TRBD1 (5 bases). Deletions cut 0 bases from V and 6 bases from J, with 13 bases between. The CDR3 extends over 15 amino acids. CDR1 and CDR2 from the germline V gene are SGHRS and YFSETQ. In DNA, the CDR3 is TGCGCCAGCAGCTTGGCCGGGGGATTAGGTCAGCCCCAGCATTTT. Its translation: CASSLAGGLGQPQHF. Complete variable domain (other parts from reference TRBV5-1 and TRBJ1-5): KAGVTQTPRYLIKTRGQQVTLSCSPISGHRSVSWYQQTPGQGLQFLFEYFSETQRNKGNFPGRFSGRQFSNSRSEMNVSTLELGDSALYLCASSLAGGLGQPQHFGDGTRLSIL.

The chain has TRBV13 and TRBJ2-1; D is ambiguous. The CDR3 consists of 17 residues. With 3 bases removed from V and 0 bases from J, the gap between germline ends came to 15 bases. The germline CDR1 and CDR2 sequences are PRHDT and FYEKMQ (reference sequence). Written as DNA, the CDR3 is TGTGCCAGCAGCTTTACCCGCCAGGTCAGCTCCTACAATGAGCAGTTCTTC. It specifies CASSFTRQVSSYNEQFF.